This T cell receptor (beta chain) comes out of a study of blood T cell repertoires in COVID-19. The wider study: The origin of the acute and convalescent COVID-19 samples was the United States, Italy and Spain. Sample material is recorded as cDNA or gDNA derived from T cells, B-cell-depleted T cells, or PBMCs.

In the original processing: Amplification from reference gene primers served as the basis for estimated nucleated cell counts. Generated by immunoSEQ multiplex PCR, the TCRdb table keeps only in-frame clones and is missing some. Clonal size and the V and J genes are those of that table, whereas D and trimming came from the DNA. Of under 200,000 clones in the sample, 80% to 85% are singletons; the top ten hold 13% to 15%. Germline V gene data show CDR1 as MNHEY and CDR2 as SVGAGI. Trimming left V 10 bases short and J 6 bases short, with 19 bases between. CDR3 length equals 15 residues. This sequence was found in a man between 18 and 29 years old with active or convalescent COVID-19. Specimen: peripheral blood. The rearrangement links TRBV6-5 to TRBJ1-6; D gene unclear. CDR3 residues: CANSLGSLGNSPLHF. The CDR3 DNA sequence: TGTGCCAATTCCCTGGGGAGTTTGGGTAATTCACCCCTCCACTTT.